This paragraph reports one T cell receptor beta chain. The sample belongs to a study of cytomegalovirus exposure and HLA in healthy donors. Some clones are missing from TCRdb's copy, which holds only in-frame ones; the method was immunoSEQ multiplex PCR. Of fewer than 200,000 clones in the sample, roughly four fifths were seen once. The CDR3 contains 15 residues. Losses at the gene ends were 3 bases for V and 2 bases for J; bases not matched to a gene: 5. Germline V gene sequence: CDR1 MNHEY, CDR2 SVGAGI. Sequenced material: PBMCs. This clonotype was obtained from a woman aged 18-29 years in good health and CMV-seropositive. V gene TRBV6-5 combines with J gene TRBJ2-7, with TRBD1 matching over 9 bases. CDR3 loop: CASSYSGTGPYEQYF. CDR3 DNA: TGTGCCAGCAGTTATTCCGGGACAGGGCCCTACGAGCAGTACTTC.